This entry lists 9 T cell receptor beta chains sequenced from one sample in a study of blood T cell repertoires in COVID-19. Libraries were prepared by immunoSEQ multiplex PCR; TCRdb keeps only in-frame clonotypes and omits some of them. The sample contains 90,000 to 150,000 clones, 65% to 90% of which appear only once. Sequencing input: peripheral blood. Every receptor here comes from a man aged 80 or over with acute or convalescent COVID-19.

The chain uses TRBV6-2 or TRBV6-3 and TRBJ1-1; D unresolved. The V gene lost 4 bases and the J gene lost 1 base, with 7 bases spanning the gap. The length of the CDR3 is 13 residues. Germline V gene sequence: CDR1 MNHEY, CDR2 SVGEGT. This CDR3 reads CASSSPRNTEAFF. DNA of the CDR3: TGTGCCAGCAGTTCTCCGCGGAACACTGAAGCTTTCTTT.

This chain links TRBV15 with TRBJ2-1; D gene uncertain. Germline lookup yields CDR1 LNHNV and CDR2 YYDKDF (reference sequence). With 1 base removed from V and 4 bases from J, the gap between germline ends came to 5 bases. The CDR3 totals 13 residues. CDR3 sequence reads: CATSRVTYNEQFF. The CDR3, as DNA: TGTGCCACCAGCAGAGTTACATACAATGAGCAGTTCTTC.

For the CDR3, the DNA is TGTGCCAGCAGCGCCTCTTTGACAGTGAACACTGAAGCTTTCTTT. Its protein is CASSASLTVNTEAFF. The chain has TRBV5-8 and TRBJ1-1, with D possibly TRBD1 on 5 matching bases. Per germline, CDR1 SGHTS and CDR2 YDEGEE. The CDR3 loop spans 15 amino acids. V lost 4 bases and J 0 bases, leaving 13 bases between the germline ends.

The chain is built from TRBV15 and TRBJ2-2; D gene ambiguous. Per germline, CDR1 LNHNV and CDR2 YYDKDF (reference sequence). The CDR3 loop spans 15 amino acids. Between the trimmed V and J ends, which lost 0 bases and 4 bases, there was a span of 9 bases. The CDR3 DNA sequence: TGTGCCACCAGCAGAGATCGCGCGGTCACCGGGGAGCTGTTTTTT. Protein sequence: CATSRDRAVTGELFF. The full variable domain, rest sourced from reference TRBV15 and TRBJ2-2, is DAMVIQNPRYQVTQFGKPVTLSCSQTLNHNVMYWYQQKSSQAPKLLFHYYDKDFNNEADTPDNFQSRRPNTSFCFLDIRSPGLGDTAMYLCATSRDRAVTGELFFGEGSRLTVL.

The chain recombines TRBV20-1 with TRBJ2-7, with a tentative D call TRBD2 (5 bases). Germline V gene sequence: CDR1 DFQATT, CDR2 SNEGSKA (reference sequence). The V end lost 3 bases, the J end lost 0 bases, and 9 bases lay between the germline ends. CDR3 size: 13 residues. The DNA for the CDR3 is TGCAGTGCTAGTCGGGGTAGCTCCTACGAGCAGTACTTC. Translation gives CSASRGSSYEQYF.

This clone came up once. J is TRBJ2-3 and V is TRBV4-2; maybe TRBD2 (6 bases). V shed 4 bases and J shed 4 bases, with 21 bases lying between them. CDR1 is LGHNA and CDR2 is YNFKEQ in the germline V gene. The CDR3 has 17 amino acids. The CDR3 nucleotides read TGTGCCAGCAGCCGTCGGGCTAGCGCACAGCAATCAGATACGCAGTATTTT. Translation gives CASSRRASAQQSDTQYF.

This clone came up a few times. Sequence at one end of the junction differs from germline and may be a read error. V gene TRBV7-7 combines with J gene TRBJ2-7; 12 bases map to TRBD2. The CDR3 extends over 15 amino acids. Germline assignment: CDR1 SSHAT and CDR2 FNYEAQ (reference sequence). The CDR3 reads CASSWGLAGYYEQYF. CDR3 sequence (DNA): TGTGCTAGCAGCTGGGGACTAGCGGGTTACTACGAGCAGTACTTC.

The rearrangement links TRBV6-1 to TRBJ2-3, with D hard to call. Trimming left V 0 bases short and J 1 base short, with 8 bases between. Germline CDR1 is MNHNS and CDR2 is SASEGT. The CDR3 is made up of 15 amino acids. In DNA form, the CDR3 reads TGTGCCAGCAGTGAAGCCGGAAGCGGCACAGATACGCAGTATTTT. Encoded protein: CASSEAGSGTDTQYF.

CDR3 in amino acids: CAISVLDEQYF. CDR3 nucleotide sequence: TGTGCCATCAGTGTTCTCGACGAGCAGTACTTC. V is TRBV10-3 and J is TRBJ2-7, with D uncertain. From germline, CDR1 is ENHRY and CDR2 SYGVKD. Trimming took 4 bases from V and 5 from J, leaving 6 bases between them. The CDR3 extends over 11 amino acids.